This TCR beta chain was recovered during a study of patients and donors after allogeneic stem cell transplantation. This clonotype occurred a few times. In TCRdb, the RT-PCR reads were re-called with MiXCR into one record per CDR3 protein. Of tens of thousands of distinct CDR3 sequences detected, around 49% appear once; the ten largest clones hold about 64%. This CDR3 is built from 13 residues. Trimming stripped 11 bases from V and 4 bases from J, with 17 bases between. Per the germline V gene, CDR1 is MNHEY and CDR2 is SVGAGI. The receptor comes from a human donor who was either an allogeneic HSCT recipient or a stem cell or donor lymphocyte infusion donor (not recorded which). It is not recorded whose cells these are; they may come from a transplant donor. The sample consisted of blood, either unsorted or a sorted T cell fraction (not recorded which). This chain joins TRBV6-5 and TRBJ1-1; D is possibly TRBD1 (6 bases). The DNA of the CDR3 is TGTGCCGCCCAACAGGGTTCACCCACTGAAGCTTTCTTT. Translated, it gives CAAQQGSPTEAFF.